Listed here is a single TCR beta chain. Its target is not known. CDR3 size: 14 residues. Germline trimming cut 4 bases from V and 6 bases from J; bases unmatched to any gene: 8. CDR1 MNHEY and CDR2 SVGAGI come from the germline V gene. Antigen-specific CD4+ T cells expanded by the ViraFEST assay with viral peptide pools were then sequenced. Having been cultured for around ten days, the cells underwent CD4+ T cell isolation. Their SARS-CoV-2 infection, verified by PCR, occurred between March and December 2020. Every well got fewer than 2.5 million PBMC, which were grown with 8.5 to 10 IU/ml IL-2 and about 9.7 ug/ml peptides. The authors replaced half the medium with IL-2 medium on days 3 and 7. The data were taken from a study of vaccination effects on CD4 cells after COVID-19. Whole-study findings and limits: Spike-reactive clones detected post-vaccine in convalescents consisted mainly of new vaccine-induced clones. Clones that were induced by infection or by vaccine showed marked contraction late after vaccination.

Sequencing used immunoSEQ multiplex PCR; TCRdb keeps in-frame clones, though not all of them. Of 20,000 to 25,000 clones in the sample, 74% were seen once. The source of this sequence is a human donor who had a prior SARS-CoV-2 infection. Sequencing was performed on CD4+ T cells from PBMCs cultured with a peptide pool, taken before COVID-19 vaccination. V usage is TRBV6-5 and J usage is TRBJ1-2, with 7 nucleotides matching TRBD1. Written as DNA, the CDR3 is TGTGCCAGCAGTTCCCAGGACAGGTTAAATGGCTACACCTTC. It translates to CASSSQDRLNGYTF.